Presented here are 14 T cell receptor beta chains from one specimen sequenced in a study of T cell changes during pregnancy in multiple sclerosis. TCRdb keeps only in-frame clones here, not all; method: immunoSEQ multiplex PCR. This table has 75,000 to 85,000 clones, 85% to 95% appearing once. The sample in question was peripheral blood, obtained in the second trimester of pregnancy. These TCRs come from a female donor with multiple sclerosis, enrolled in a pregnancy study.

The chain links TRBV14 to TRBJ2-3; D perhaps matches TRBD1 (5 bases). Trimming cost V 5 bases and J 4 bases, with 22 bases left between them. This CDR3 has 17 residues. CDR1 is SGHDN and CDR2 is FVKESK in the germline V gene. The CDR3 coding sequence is TGTGCCAGCAGCGCAAACTCAGGACATCTCGAGGCAGATACGCAGTATTTT. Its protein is CASSANSGHLEADTQYF. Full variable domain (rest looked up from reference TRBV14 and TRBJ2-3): EAGVTQFPSHSVIEKGQTVTLRCDPISGHDNLYWYRRVMGKEIKFLLHFVKESKQDESGMPNNRFLAERTGGTYSTLKVQPAELEDSGVYFCASSANSGHLEADTQYFGPGTRLTVL.

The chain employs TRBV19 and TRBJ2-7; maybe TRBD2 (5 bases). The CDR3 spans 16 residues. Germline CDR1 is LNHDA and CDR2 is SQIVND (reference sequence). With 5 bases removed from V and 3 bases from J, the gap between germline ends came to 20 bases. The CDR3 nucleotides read TGTGCCAGTAGTGCCCAAGGGAGACTGAATGACTACGAGCAGTACTTC. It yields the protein CASSAQGRLNDYEQYF.

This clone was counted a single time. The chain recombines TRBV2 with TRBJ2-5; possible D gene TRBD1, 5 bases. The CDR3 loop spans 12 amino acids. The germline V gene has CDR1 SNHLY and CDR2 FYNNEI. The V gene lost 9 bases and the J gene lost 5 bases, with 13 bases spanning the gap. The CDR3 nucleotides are TGTGCCAGTCGAACAGGCTGGGAGACCCAGTACTTC. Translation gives CASRTGWETQYF.

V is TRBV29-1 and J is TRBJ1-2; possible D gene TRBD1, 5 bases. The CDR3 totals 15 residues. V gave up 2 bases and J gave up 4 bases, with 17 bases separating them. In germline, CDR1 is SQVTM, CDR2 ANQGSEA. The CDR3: CSVEFIQAPFYGYTF. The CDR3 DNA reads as TGCAGCGTTGAATTTATACAGGCCCCGTTCTATGGCTACACCTTC. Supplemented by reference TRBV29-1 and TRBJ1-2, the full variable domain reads SAVISQKPSRDICQRGTSLTIQCQVDSQVTMMFWYRQQPGQSLTLIATANQGSEATYESGFVIDKFPISRPNLTFSTLTVSNMSPEDSSIYLCSVEFIQAPFYGYTFGSGTRLTVV.

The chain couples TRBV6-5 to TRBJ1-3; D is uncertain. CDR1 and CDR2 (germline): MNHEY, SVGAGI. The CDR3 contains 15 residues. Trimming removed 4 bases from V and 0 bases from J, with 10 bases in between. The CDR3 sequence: CASSSSGASGNTIYF. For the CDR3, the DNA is TGTGCCAGCAGTTCCTCGGGCGCCTCTGGAAACACCATATATTTT.

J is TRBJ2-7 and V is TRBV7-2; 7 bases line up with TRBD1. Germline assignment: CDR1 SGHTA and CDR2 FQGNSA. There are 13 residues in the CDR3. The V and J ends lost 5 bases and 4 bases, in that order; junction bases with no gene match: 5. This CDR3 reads CASSPGQQYEQYF. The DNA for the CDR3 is TGTGCCAGCAGCCCGGGACAGCAATACGAGCAGTACTTC. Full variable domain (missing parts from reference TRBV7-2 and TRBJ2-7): GAGVSQSPSNKVTEKGKDVELRCDPISGHTALYWYRQSLGQGLEFLIYFQGNSAPDKSGLPSDRFSAERTGGSVSTLTIQRTQQEDSAVYLCASSPGQQYEQYFGPGTRLTVT.

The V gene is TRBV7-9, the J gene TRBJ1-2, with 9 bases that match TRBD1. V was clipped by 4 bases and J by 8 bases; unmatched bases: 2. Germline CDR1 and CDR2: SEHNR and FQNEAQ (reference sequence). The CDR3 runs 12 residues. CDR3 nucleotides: TGTGCCAGCAGCTGGACAGGGGACGGCTACACCTTC. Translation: CASSWTGDGYTF.

The CDR3 DNA sequence: TGTGCCAGCAGCTCGGGACGGGGGGGATACAATGAGCAGTTCTTC. It codes for CASSSGRGGYNEQFF. The chain combines TRBV7-6 with TRBJ2-1; 8 positions agree with TRBD2. Germline lookup yields CDR1 SGHVS and CDR2 FNYEAQ. V was pared by 4 bases and J by 4 bases, with 6 bases of the junction left unmatched. The CDR3 is 15 residues long.

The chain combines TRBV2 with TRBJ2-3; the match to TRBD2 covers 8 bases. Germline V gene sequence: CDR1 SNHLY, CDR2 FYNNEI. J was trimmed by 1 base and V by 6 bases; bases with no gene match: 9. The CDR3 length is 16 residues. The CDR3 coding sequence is TGTGCCAGCAGGGGATTCTTGACTAGCGGCACAGATACGCAGTATTTT. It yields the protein CASRGFLTSGTDTQYF.

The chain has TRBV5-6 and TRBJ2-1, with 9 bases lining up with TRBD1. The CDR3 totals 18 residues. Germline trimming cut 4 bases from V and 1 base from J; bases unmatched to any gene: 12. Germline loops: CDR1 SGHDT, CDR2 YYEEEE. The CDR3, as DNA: TGTGCCAGCAGCACACAGGGGGCTGGAACGTTTTCCTACAATGAGCAGTTCTTC. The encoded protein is CASSTQGAGTFSYNEQFF.

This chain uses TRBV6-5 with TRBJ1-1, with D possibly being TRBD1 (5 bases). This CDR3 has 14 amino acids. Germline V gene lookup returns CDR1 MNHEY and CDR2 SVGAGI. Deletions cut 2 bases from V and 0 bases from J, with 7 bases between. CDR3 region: CASSYRGMNTEAFF. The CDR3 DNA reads TGTGCCAGCAGTTACAGGGGAATGAACACTGAAGCTTTCTTT.

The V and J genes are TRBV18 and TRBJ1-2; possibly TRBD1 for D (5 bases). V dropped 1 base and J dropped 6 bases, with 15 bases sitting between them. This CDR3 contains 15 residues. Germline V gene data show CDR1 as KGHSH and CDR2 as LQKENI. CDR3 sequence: CASSPRGGSLDGYTF. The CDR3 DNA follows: TGTGCCAGCTCACCACGGGGGGGGAGCCTGGATGGCTACACCTTC.

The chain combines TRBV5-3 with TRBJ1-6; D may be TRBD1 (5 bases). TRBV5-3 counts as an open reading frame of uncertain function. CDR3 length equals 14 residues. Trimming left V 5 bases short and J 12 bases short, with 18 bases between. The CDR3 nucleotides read TGTGCCAGAAGGGGGGGGGAGCCTCGCGGACCCCTCCACTTT. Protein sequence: CARRGGEPRGPLHF.

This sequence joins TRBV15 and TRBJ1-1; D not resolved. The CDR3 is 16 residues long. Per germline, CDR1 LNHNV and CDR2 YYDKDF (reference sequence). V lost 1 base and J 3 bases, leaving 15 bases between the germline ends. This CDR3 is CATSRAGSPGDTEAFF. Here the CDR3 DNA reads TGTGCCACCAGCAGAGCCGGCAGCCCCGGGGACACTGAAGCTTTCTTT.